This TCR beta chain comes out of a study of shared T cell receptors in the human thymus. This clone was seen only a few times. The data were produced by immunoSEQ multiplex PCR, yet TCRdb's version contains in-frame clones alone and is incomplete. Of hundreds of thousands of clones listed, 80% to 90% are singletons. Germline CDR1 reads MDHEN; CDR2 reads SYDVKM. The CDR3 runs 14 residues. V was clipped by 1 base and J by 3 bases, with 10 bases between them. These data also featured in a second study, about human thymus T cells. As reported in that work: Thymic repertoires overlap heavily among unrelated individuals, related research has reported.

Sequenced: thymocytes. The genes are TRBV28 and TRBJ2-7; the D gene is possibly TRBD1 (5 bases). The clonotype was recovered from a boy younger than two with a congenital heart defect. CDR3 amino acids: CASSLSGLNYEQYF. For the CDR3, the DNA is TGTGCCAGCAGTTTATCAGGGCTTAACTACGAGCAGTACTTC.